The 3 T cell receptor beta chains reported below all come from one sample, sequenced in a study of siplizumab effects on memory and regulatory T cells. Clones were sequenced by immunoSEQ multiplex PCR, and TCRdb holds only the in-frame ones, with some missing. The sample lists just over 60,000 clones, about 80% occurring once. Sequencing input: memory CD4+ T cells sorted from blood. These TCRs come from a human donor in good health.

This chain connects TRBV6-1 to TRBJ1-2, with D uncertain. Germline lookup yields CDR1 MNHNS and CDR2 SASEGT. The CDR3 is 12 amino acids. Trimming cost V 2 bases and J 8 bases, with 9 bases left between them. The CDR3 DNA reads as TGTGCCAGCAGTGAATTACGGATCGGCTACACCTTC. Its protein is CASSELRIGYTF.

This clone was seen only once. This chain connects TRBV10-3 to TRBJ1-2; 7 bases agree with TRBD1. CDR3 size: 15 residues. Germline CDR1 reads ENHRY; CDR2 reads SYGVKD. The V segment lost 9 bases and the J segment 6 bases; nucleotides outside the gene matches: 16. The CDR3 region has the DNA TGTGCCATATGGGACAGTACAACTGGAAAGGATGGCTACACCTTC. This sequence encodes CAIWDSTTGKDGYTF.

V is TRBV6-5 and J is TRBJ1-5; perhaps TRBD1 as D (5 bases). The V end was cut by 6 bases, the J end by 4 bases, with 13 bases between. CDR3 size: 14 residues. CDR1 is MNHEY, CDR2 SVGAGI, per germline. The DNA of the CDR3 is TGTGCCAGCAGCCTTGGGGGGAGAAATCAGCCCCAGCATTTT. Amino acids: CASSLGGRNQPQHF.